This T cell receptor (beta chain) derives from a study of blood T cell repertoires in COVID-19. Methods used by the authors: Nucleated cell number was recorded as an estimate derived from reference gene primer amplification. The method was immunoSEQ multiplex PCR; TCRdb's version includes in-frame clones alone and lacks a portion of them. V, J and clone size were drawn from that table, and D and trimming were deduced from the DNA. The data contain over 130,000 clones, roughly 84% of them singletons. CDR3 length equals 18 residues. The ends were cut back, 2 bases at V and 0 bases at J, with 14 bases in the middle. Germline CDR1 and CDR2: KGHSH and LQKENI.

The genes are TRBV18 and TRBJ2-6; no clear D. The clonotype originates from a human donor in a cohort sampled during active COVID-19. Sequenced: peripheral blood. CDR3 DNA sequence: TGTGCCAGCTCACCATCCCAGGTGTATTTCTCTGGGGCCAACGTCCTGACTTTC. Amino acids: CASSPSQVYFSGANVLTF.